This passage covers 4 T cell receptor beta chains from one sample sequenced in a study of cytomegalovirus exposure and HLA in healthy donors. PCR employed 60 Vbeta and 13 Jbeta primers. Sequencing used immunoSEQ multiplex PCR; TCRdb keeps in-frame clones, though not all of them. Among some 200,000 clones listed, 60% to 80% were seen once. The specimen was PBMCs. The receptors derive from a man aged 40-50 years in good health and CMV-seronegative.

This chain uses TRBV14 with TRBJ2-3; D possibly corresponds to TRBD2 (6 bases). V was trimmed by 0 bases and J by 11 bases, leaving 12 bases between them. The CDR3 sequence is 13 residues long. Per germline, CDR1 SGHDN and CDR2 FVKESK. The CDR3 nucleotides are TGTGCCAGCAGCCAAGAATATCGGGGAGGGCAGTATTTT. Translating gives CASSQEYRGGQYF. The entire variable domain, with the rest obtained from reference TRBV14 and TRBJ2-3, is as follows: EAGVTQFPSHSVIEKGQTVTLRCDPISGHDNLYWYRRVMGKEIKFLLHFVKESKQDESGMPNNRFLAERTGGTYSTLKVQPAELEDSGVYFCASSQEYRGGQYFGPGTRLTVL.

The chain uses TRBV2 and TRBJ1-1, with 8 bases identical to TRBD1. After removal of 6 bases from V and 2 bases from J, the junction contained 5 bases not matched to a gene. Germline V gene sequence: CDR1 SNHLY, CDR2 FYNNEI. The CDR3 length is 14 residues. In nucleotides, the CDR3 is TGTGCCAGCAGGAAGGGACAGGCAAACACTGAAGCTTTCTTT. Residues: CASRKGQANTEAFF.

The chain has TRBV30 and TRBJ2-1; TRBD1 is a possible D gene (5 bases). V gave up 2 bases and J gave up 4 bases, with 15 bases separating them. CDR1 is GTSNPN, CDR2 SVGIG, per germline (reference sequence). The CDR3 is 15 residues long. CDR3 DNA sequence: TGTGCCTGGAGTCTCAGGGCTAGTGGGTACAATGAGCAGTTCTTC. It codes for CAWSLRASGYNEQFF.

This clone was seen a handful of times. V usage is TRBV19 and J usage is TRBJ1-2; D uncertain. V shed 3 bases and J shed 4 bases, with 9 bases lying between them. CDR1 and CDR2 (germline): LNHDA, SQIVND (reference sequence). This CDR3 region has 13 residues. CDR3 loop: CASSMERRYGYTF. In nucleotides, the CDR3 is TGTGCCAGTAGTATGGAGAGGCGCTATGGCTACACCTTC.